The next 29 T cell receptor beta chains were all read from a single sample in a study of type 1 regulatory T cells (dated by TCRdb to about 2021). Instrument on record: Illumina MiSeq. TCRdb's own reprocessing of the public reads used fastp at Q25 and MiXCR and kept productive beta chains. Duplicate CDR3 protein sequences are folded into a single record with the most common DNA and genes. This sample comprises some 71,000 distinct CDR3 sequences, 20% of them detected only once. The ten top clones hold around 8.1% of the sample. What the research found in general, with its limitations: A more restricted TCR repertoire was observed in Tr1 cells than in non-Tr1 cells, and this restriction was interpreted in the study as alloantigen-induced clonal expansion.

These receptors have no identified antigens. The material sequenced was cultured type 1 regulatory T (Tr1) cells, either the whole culture or a sorted fraction (not recorded which). Reading the label with the study, this specimen's cell subset or site is: type 1 regulatory T cells sorted from the T-allo10 product. All receptors come from a human donor in good health.

This clonotype was detected a few times. CDR3 residues: CASSLLSWTRKDSTDTQYF. The CDR3 coding sequence is TGTGCCAGCAGTTTACTTAGTTGGACTAGAAAGGATAGCACAGATACGCAGTATTTT. The chain is built from TRBV27 and TRBJ2-3, with 7 bases identical to TRBD2. CDR1 is MNHEY, CDR2 SMNVEV, per germline (reference sequence). This CDR3 has 19 residues. Germline trimming cut 2 bases from V and 0 bases from J; bases unmatched to any gene: 14.

This clonotype was recorded a few times. The chain recombines TRBV5-1 with TRBJ2-5, with D possibly being TRBD1 (5 bases). Germline CDR1 SGHRS, CDR2 YFSETQ. There are 14 residues in the CDR3. Trimming removed 0 bases from V and 5 bases from J, with 11 bases in between. The CDR3 loop reads CASSLGGTAETQYF. For the CDR3, the DNA is TGCGCCAGCAGCTTGGGGGGCACCGCCGAGACCCAGTACTTC.

This clonotype appeared a few times. The chain carries TRBV20-1 and TRBJ2-7; D is ambiguous. Trimming shortened V by 6 bases and J by 3 bases, and 15 bases separated the two germline ends. The germline CDR1 and CDR2 sequences are DFQATT and SNEGSKA (reference sequence). The CDR3 consists of 13 residues. CDR3 sequence reads: CSAQILPVYEQYF. The CDR3 coding sequence is TGCAGTGCGCAGATACTACCAGTCTACGAGCAGTACTTC.

A few counts support this clonotype. CDR3 sequence (DNA): TGCGCCAGCAGCCCGGCCCAAACGTTGGGTGACACCATATATTTT. Translating it yields CASSPAQTLGDTIYF. V gene TRBV4-1 combines with J gene TRBJ1-3; the D is unclear. Trimming took 4 bases from V and 8 from J, leaving 18 bases between them. Germline V gene lookup returns CDR1 MGHRA and CDR2 YSYEKL. CDR3 length: 15 amino acids.

This clonotype showed up just a few times. The rearrangement links TRBV6-5 to TRBJ1-6, with D possibly being TRBD1 (5 bases). From germline, CDR1 is MNHEY and CDR2 SVGAGI. This CDR3 is 15 amino acids long. V shed 0 bases and J shed 10 bases, with 13 bases lying between them. CDR3 sequence (DNA): TGTGCCAGCAGTTACTCGAAGAGGGGAGGGTCACCCCTCCACTTT. Amino acid sequence: CASSYSKRGGSPLHF.

Turning to this clonotype: A much larger clone differs from this one at a single base, so this may be a read error. The rearrangement uses TRBV5-1 and TRBJ2-5; the D gene is possibly TRBD2 (5 bases). Germline V CDR1 and CDR2: SGHRS, YFSETQ. Trimming pared 0 bases from V and 3 bases from J, leaving 12 bases between. The CDR3 spans 15 residues. The CDR3 sequence is CASSLGSNGKETQYF. CDR3 DNA: TGCGCCAGCAGCTTGGGATCTAACGGGAAAGAGACCCAGTACTTC.

This clonotype was counted only a few times. This sequence joins TRBV6-1 and TRBJ2-7; possibly TRBD1 or TRBD2 for D (6 bases each). The CDR3 is 12 residues long. CDR1 and CDR2 from the germline V gene are MNHNS and SASEGT. V lost 8 bases and J 2 bases, leaving 10 bases between the germline ends. The CDR3: CASAGGPYEQYF. DNA of the CDR3: TGTGCCAGCGCCGGGGGCCCCTACGAGCAGTACTTC.

The rearrangement links TRBV14 to TRBJ2-2; a possible D gene is TRBD2 (6 bases). Trimming removed 0 bases from V and 6 bases from J, with 17 bases in between. CDR1 is SGHDN, CDR2 FVKESK, per germline. CDR3 length: 17 amino acids. The chain's CDR3 is CASSQELAGLSAGELFF. CDR3 DNA sequence: TGTGCCAGCAGCCAAGAACTAGCCGGTCTGTCTGCCGGGGAGCTGTTTTTT. Variable domain in full (rest from reference TRBV14 and TRBJ2-2): EAGVTQFPSHSVIEKGQTVTLRCDPISGHDNLYWYRRVMGKEIKFLLHFVKESKQDESGMPNNRFLAERTGGTYSTLKVQPAELEDSGVYFCASSQELAGLSAGELFFGEGSRLTVL.

This clonotype was seen many times. The chain combines TRBV5-1 with TRBJ2-7; TRBD2 matches 8 bases. The CDR3 runs to 16 residues. The V and J ends lost 0 bases and 2 bases, in that order; junction bases with no gene match: 7. CDR1 and CDR2 from the germline V gene are SGHRS and YFSETQ. CDR3 DNA sequence: TGCGCCAGCAGCTTGGTGTTCAGCGGGAGCGCCTACGAGCAGTACTTC. Protein product: CASSLVFSGSAYEQYF.

The chain is built from TRBV7-2 and TRBJ2-7, with 7 bases fitting TRBD2. After removal of 0 bases from V and 6 bases from J, the junction contained 5 bases not matched to a gene. This CDR3 spans 14 amino acids. Germline assignment: CDR1 SGHTA and CDR2 FQGNSA. CDR3 sequence: CASSLAGGPGEQYF. In DNA, the CDR3 is TGTGCCAGCAGCTTAGCGGGAGGGCCGGGCGAGCAGTACTTC.

This clonotype showed up just a few times. The chain employs TRBV6-6 and TRBJ2-7, with TRBD2 as a possible D gene (5 bases). The V end lost 7 bases, the J end lost 7 bases, and 20 bases lay between the germline ends. From germline, CDR1 is MNHNY and CDR2 SVGAGI (reference sequence). The CDR3 has 14 amino acids. In DNA, the CDR3 is TGTGCCAGCACCTGGACGACCCCTTCGGGGGAGCAGTACTTC. This translates into CASTWTTPSGEQYF.

This chain connects TRBV7-2 to TRBJ1-6; D is unresolved. The CDR3 runs to 15 residues. Trimming cost V 6 bases and J 7 bases, with 16 bases left between them. Germline CDR1 SGHTA, CDR2 FQGNSA. CDR3 nucleotide sequence: TGTGCCAGCAGACAACGGGCGGGGTCCAATTCACCCCTCCACTTT. Translation: CASRQRAGSNSPLHF.

This clonotype was counted only a few times. The chain recombines TRBV5-1 with TRBJ2-3; D ambiguous. Germline V CDR1 and CDR2: SGHRS, YFSETQ. There are 12 residues in the CDR3. V lost 5 bases and J 2 bases, leaving 6 bases between the germline ends. CDR3 amino acids: CASSRTTDTQYF. CDR3 DNA sequence: TGCGCCAGCAGTCGTACCACAGATACGCAGTATTTT.

This clonotype came up many times. The chain is built from TRBV5-1 and TRBJ2-6, with 9 bases fitting TRBD2. V was pared by 1 base and J by 2 bases, with 7 bases of the junction left unmatched. Germline V lookup: CDR1 SGHRS, CDR2 YFSETQ. The CDR3 loop spans 18 amino acids. In DNA form, the CDR3 reads TGCGCCAGCAGCTTGTCGCCAGCGGGAGGCACTGGGGCCAACGTCCTGACTTTC. This codes for CASSLSPAGGTGANVLTF.

This chain links TRBV15 with TRBJ2-3; perhaps TRBD2 as D (5 bases). In germline, CDR1 is LNHNV, CDR2 YYDKDF (reference sequence). CDR3 length equals 14 residues. The V gene lost 0 bases and the J gene lost 6 bases, with 10 bases spanning the gap. The chain's CDR3 is CATSRDLIADTQYF. The CDR3, as DNA: TGTGCCACCAGCAGAGATCTGATAGCGGATACGCAGTATTTT.

The V and J genes are TRBV7-9 and TRBJ1-1, with 9 bases lining up with TRBD1. V trimming: 5 bases; J trimming: 4 bases; junction bases outside the gene matches: 5. The CDR3 sequence is 14 residues long. CDR1 and CDR2 from the germline V gene are SEHNR and FQNEAQ (reference sequence). The CDR3 region is CASSPDRGFTEAFF. CDR3 bases: TGTGCCAGCAGCCCAGACAGGGGGTTCACTGAAGCTTTCTTT. The full variable domain, rest sourced from reference TRBV7-9 and TRBJ1-1, is DTGVSQNPRHKITKRGQNVTFRCDPISEHNRLYWYRQTLGQGPEFLTYFQNEAQLEKSRLLSDRFSAERPKGSFSTLEIQRTEQGDSAMYLCASSPDRGFTEAFFGQGTRLTVV.

In this sample, this clonotype turned up a few times. The V gene is TRBV5-1, the J gene TRBJ2-1; D tentatively reads TRBD1 or TRBD2 (6 bases each). Trimming stripped 4 bases from V and 12 bases from J, with 29 bases between. The CDR3 loop spans 17 amino acids. Germline V lookup: CDR1 SGHRS, CDR2 YFSETQ. The CDR3 DNA reads TGCGCCAGCAGCCCTATCCCGGCGGGACAAAGGAACTTCGGGCAGTTCTTC. As protein: CASSPIPAGQRNFGQFF.

This clonotype occurred a few times. The chain recombines TRBV5-1 with TRBJ2-1, with TRBD2 matching over 7 bases. Germline CDR1 SGHRS, CDR2 YFSETQ. The CDR3 extends over 17 amino acids. The V gene end was trimmed by 2 bases and the J gene end by 6 bases; junction bases not matched to a gene: 14. CDR3 coding DNA: TGCGCCAGCAGCTTATATACTAGCGCCACTGGGGGCAATGAGCAGTTCTTC. It specifies CASSLYTSATGGNEQFF.

The table lists this clonotype with many counts. V and J are TRBV7-3 and TRBJ2-1, with D tentatively TRBD1 (5 bases). The V gene lost 5 bases and the J gene lost 7 bases, with 15 bases spanning the gap. Germline-derived CDR1 and CDR2 are SGHTA and FQGTGA. The CDR3 is made up of 14 amino acids. CDR3 sequence (DNA): TGTGCCAGCAGCACAGGACCCGTTGGAAATGAGCAGTTCTTC. The encoded protein is CASSTGPVGNEQFF.

This clonotype has at least ten counts. The CDR3 nucleotides read TGCGCCAGCAGCCAGCACTGGGACAATGAGCAGTTCTTC. Translation gives CASSQHWDNEQFF. This chain links TRBV5-1 with TRBJ2-1; D gene uncertain. Between the trimmed V and J ends, which lost 4 bases and 5 bases, there was a span of 10 bases. From germline, CDR1 is SGHRS and CDR2 YFSETQ. The CDR3 has 13 amino acids.

This clonotype was picked up a small number of times. The J gene is TRBJ2-7, the V gene TRBV5-1; 7 nucleotides align to TRBD2. The ends lost 0 bases at V and 12 bases at J; junction bases unmatched: 12. The CDR3 runs to 14 residues. Germline assignment: CDR1 SGHRS and CDR2 YFSETQ. The CDR3, as DNA: TGCGCCAGCAGCTTGGAAGTGCGGCTAGCGGACTTGTACTTC. This translates into CASSLEVRLADLYF. Combining the CDR3 with reference TRBV5-1 and TRBJ2-7 gives the whole variable domain KAGVTQTPRYLIKTRGQQVTLSCSPISGHRSVSWYQQTPGQGLQFLFEYFSETQRNKGNFPGRFSGRQFSNSRSEMNVSTLELGDSALYLCASSLEVRLADLYFGPGTRLTVT.

This clonotype occurred many times. The gene calls are TRBV20-1 and TRBJ2-3; perhaps TRBD2 as D (5 bases). Trimming removed 3 bases at V and 1 base at J, with 8 bases between. The CDR3 is 13 residues long. The germline gives CDR1 DFQATT, CDR2 SNEGSKA (reference sequence). This CDR3 is CSARVSGTDTQYF. CDR3 nucleotide sequence: TGCAGTGCTAGGGTTAGCGGCACAGATACGCAGTATTTT.

This clonotype was seen more than once but under ten times. The chain combines TRBV12-3 or TRBV12-4 with TRBJ1-1; perhaps TRBD1 as D (6 bases). Trimming cost V 6 bases and J 1 base, with 12 bases left between them. CDR3 length: 14 residues. The CDR3 region has the DNA TGTGCCAGCAGGGGCCGGGGGGCGAACACTGAAGCTTTCTTT. Encoded protein: CASRGRGANTEAFF.

The chain joins TRBV6-2 or TRBV6-3 to TRBJ2-1, with D maybe TRBD2 (6 bases). V was clipped by 5 bases and J by 5 bases, with 16 bases between them. The CDR3 is 15 amino acids. Germline assignment: CDR1 MNHEY and CDR2 SVGEGT. The chain's CDR3 is CASSAGTALNNEQFF. DNA for the CDR3: TGTGCCAGCAGTGCCGGGACTGCCCTTAACAATGAGCAGTTCTTC.

A note on this clonotype: Compared with germline, one end of the junction differs, possibly owing to a read error. The V and J genes are TRBV5-1 and TRBJ2-7; TRBD2 matches at 14 bases. The CDR3 length is 17 residues. From germline, CDR1 is SGHRS and CDR2 YFSETQ. The CDR3 nucleotides read TGTGCCAGCAGCTTGGGCCTTGGACTAGCGGGAGGCTACGAGCAGTACTTC. Its protein is CASSLGLGLAGGYEQYF.

The J gene is TRBJ2-5, the V gene TRBV5-1, with D maybe TRBD2 (5 bases). V lost 4 bases and J lost 2, with 15 bases in between. Germline V lookup: CDR1 SGHRS, CDR2 YFSETQ. The length of the CDR3 is 15 residues. This chain's CDR3 is CASSQSPAEQETQYF. CDR3 coding DNA: TGCGCCAGCAGCCAAAGTCCAGCGGAGCAAGAGACCCAGTACTTC.

The table lists this clonotype with a few counts. The rearrangement links TRBV7-3 to TRBJ2-1; D may be TRBD1 (5 bases). V lost 5 bases to trimming and J lost 5 bases, with 16 bases between them. The CDR3 runs to 15 residues. The germline V gene has CDR1 SGHTA and CDR2 FQGTGA. The CDR3 here is CASSPQGLKNNEQFF. The CDR3 bases are TGTGCCAGCAGCCCTCAGGGCCTAAAGAACAATGAGCAGTTCTTC.

V is TRBV5-6 and J is TRBJ1-3, with a weak D call TRBD1 (5 bases). The CDR3 sequence is 15 residues long. CDR1 is SGHDT, CDR2 YYEEEE, per germline. Trimming left V 0 bases short and J 2 bases short, with 9 bases between. CDR3: CASSLGEGPGNTIYF. The CDR3 coding sequence is TGTGCCAGCAGCTTGGGCGAGGGACCTGGAAACACCATATATTTT.

In this sample, this clonotype turned up a few times. The gene calls are TRBV5-1 and TRBJ2-3; D is ambiguous. This CDR3 spans 12 amino acids. V dropped 4 bases and J dropped 2 bases, with 5 bases sitting between them. Germline V gene sequence: CDR1 SGHRS, CDR2 YFSETQ. The chain's CDR3 is CASSRPTDTQYF. The CDR3 DNA reads as TGCGCCAGCAGCAGACCCACAGATACGCAGTATTTT.